Below, one TCR beta chain is given with its context. Its antigen is unidentified. The CDR3 runs to 14 residues. With 1 base clipped from V and 10 bases from J, the junction kept 9 bases outside the gene matches. Germline CDR1 is WNHNN and CDR2 is SYGVQD (reference sequence). A CD45RA+ naive subset and a CD45RA-negative memory subset were split from CD4+ cells. The record originates from a study of shared clonotypes between healthy human individuals. Looking at the study overall: Participating donors consisted of two women and three men aged 18 to 49. Study-level points and caveats: Depth of sequencing was expected to influence donor clonotype sharing.

Several immunoSEQ plates received, in even portions, the genomic DNA of each subset. Clones were sequenced by immunoSEQ multiplex PCR, and TCRdb holds only the in-frame ones, with some missing. The sample holds over a million clones, around 74% seen once. This receptor was identified in a man younger than 35 in good health. The sequenced material came from memory CD4+ T cells sorted from blood. Subset noted: CD45RA-negative fraction. The chain couples TRBV10-1 to TRBJ1-1; 7 positions match TRBD1. The CDR3 DNA follows: TGCGCCAGCAGTGAGTTCGAACAGGGGTTGAGAGCTTTCTTT. This encodes CASSEFEQGLRAFF.